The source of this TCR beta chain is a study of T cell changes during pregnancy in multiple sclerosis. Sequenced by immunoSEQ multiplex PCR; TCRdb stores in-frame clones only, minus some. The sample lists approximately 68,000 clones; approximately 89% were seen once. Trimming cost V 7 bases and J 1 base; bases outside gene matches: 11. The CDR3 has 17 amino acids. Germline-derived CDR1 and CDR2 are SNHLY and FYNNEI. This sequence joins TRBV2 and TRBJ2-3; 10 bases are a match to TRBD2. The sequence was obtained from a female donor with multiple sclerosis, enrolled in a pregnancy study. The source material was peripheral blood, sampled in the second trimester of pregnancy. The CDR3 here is CASKGVWLAGGTDTQYF. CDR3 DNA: TGTGCCAGCAAGGGGGTTTGGCTAGCGGGAGGCACAGATACGCAGTATTTT.